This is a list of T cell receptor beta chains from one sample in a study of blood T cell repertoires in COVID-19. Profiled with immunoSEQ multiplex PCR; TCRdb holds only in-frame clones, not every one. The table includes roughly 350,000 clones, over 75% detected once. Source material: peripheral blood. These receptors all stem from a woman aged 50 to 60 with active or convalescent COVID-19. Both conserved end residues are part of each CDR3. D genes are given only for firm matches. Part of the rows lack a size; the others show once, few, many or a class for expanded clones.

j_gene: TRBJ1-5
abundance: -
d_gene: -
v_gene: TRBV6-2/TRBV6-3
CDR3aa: CASSWTQNQPQHF
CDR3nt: TGTGCCAGCAGCTGGACACAGAATCAGCCCCAGCATTTT

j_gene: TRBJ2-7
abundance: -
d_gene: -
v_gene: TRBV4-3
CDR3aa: CASSQGLGQRLGDEQYF
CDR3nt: TGCGCCAGCAGCCAAGGACTGGGTCAGCGATTAGGGGACGAGCAGTACTTC

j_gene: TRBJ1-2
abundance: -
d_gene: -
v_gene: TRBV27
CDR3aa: CASSYGVNYGYTF
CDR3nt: TGTGCCAGCAGTTACGGGGTGAACTATGGCTACACCTTC

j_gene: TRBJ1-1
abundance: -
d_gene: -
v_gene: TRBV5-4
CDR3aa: CASSLQGNYEAFF
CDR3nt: TGTGCCAGCAGCTTACAGGGAAACTATGAAGCTTTCTTT

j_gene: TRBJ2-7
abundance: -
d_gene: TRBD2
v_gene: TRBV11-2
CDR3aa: CASSLRWSGRYEQYF
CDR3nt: TGTGCCAGCAGCCTAAGGTGGAGCGGGAGGTACGAGCAGTACTTC

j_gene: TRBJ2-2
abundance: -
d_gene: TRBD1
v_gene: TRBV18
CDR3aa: CASSPDLTGGNTGELFF
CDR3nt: TGTGCCAGCTCGCCTGATCTGACAGGGGGAAACACCGGGGAGCTGTTTTTT

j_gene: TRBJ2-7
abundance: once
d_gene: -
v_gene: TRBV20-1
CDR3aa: CSASGPGLSSYEQYF
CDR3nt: TGCAGTGCTAGTGGTCCCGGACTGAGCTCCTACGAGCAGTACTTC

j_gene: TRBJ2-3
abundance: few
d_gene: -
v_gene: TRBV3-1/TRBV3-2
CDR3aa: CASSQGGPDTQYF
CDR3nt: TGTGCCAGCAGCCAAGGAGGGCCAGATACGCAGTATTTT

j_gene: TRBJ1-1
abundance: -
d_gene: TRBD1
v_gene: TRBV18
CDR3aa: CASSPIIWDRNTEAFF
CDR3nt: TGTGCCAGCTCACCGATTATTTGGGACAGGAACACTGAAGCTTTCTTT

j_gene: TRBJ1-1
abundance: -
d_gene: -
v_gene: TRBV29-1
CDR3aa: CSVYQVGTEAFF
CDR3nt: TGCAGCGTATATCAGGTCGGCACTGAAGCTTTCTTT

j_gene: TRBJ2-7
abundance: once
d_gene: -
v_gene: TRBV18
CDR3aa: CASSLGAGAREQYF
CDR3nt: TGTGCCAGCTCCTTAGGGGCAGGGGCCCGGGAGCAGTACTTC

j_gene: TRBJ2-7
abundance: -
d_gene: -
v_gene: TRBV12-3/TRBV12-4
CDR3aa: CASRIQASYEQYF
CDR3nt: TGTGCCAGCAGAATACAAGCTAGCTACGAGCAGTACTTC

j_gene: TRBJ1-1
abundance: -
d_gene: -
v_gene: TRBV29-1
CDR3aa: CSVESAGLNTEAFF
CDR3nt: TGCAGCGTTGAATCGGCAGGGTTGAACACTGAAGCTTTCTTT

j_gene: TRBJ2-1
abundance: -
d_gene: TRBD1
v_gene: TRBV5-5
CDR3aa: CASSLVGTVNNEQFF
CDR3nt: TGTGCCAGCAGCTTGGTGGGGACAGTTAACAATGAGCAGTTCTTC

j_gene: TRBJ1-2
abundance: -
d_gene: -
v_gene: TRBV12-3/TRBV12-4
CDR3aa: CASSLLTDYGYTF
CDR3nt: TGTGCCAGCAGTTTACTAACGGACTATGGCTACACCTTC

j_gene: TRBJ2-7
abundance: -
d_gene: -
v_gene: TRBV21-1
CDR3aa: CASSKDRRRESYEQYF
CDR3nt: TGTGCCAGCAGCAAAGATAGACGGAGGGAATCCTACGAGCAGTACTTC

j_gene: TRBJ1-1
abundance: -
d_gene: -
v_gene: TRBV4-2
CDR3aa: CASSQDPGENTEAFF
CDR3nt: TGTGCCAGCAGCCAAGACCCAGGGGAGAACACTGAAGCTTTCTTT

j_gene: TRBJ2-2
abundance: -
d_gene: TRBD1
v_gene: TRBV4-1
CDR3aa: CASSQRTGDTGELFF
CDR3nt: TGCGCCAGCAGCCAAAGGACAGGGGACACCGGGGAGCTGTTTTTT

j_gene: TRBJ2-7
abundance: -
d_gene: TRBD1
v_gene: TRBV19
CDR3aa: CASSSDRVDGDEQYF
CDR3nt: TGTGCCAGTAGCTCGGACAGGGTAGACGGCGACGAGCAGTACTTC

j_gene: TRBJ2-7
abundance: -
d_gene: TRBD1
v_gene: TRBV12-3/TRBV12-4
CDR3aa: CASRRQGRDEQYF
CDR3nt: TGTGCCAGCAGGAGACAGGGGCGGGACGAGCAGTACTTC

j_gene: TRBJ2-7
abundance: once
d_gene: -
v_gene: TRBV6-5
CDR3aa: CASSYDPGGYEQYF
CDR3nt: TGTGCCAGCAGTTATGATCCCGGGGGCTACGAGCAGTACTTC

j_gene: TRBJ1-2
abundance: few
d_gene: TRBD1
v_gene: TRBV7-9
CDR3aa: CASSLKGQGVGYTF
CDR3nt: TGTGCCAGCAGCTTAAAGGGACAGGGGGTCGGCTACACCTTC

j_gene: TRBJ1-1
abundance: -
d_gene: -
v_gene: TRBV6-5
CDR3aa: CASSYTEGRFYTEAFF
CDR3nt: TGTGCCAGCAGTTACACGGAGGGGAGGTTCTACACTGAAGCTTTCTTT